The 5 T cell receptor beta chains below all came from one sample that was sequenced in a study of cytomegalovirus exposure and HLA in healthy donors. This PCR relied on a set of 60 Vbeta primers and 13 Jbeta primers. The table came from immunoSEQ multiplex PCR; TCRdb's copy has only in-frame clones and leaves some out. Altogether 200,000 to 250,000 clones are present, just under 80% being singletons, with the ten largest covering under 0.6%. Sample: PBMCs. Receptors originate from a boy younger than 18 in good health and CMV-seronegative.

The chain combines TRBV7-2 with TRBJ1-2; D ambiguous. Germline V gene lookup returns CDR1 SGHTA and CDR2 FQGNSA. The CDR3 is 11 residues long. V was cut by 8 bases and J by 10 bases, with 14 bases left in between. The CDR3 loop is CASRAERDYTF. CDR3 sequence (DNA): TGTGCCAGCCGAGCGGAGAGGGACTACACCTTC.

This clone was seen just once. The chain uses TRBV29-1 and TRBJ2-5, with 9 bases matching TRBD1. This CDR3 comprises 14 residues. V shed 4 bases, J shed 12 bases, and the junction held 15 bases outside the gene matches. Germline CDR1 reads SQVTM; CDR2 reads ANQGSEA. The CDR3 DNA sequence: TGCAGCGTTGTAGTACAGGGGGCGGTTTTGAGGGAGTACTTC. Amino acid sequence: CSVVVQGAVLREYF.

The chain recombines TRBV10-3 with TRBJ2-1; the match to TRBD1 covers 8 bases. CDR3 size: 12 residues. Germline CDR1 is ENHRY and CDR2 is SYGVKD. V shed 11 bases, J shed 8 bases, and the junction held 8 bases outside the gene matches. CDR3 sequence: CAVTGARDEQFF. CDR3 coding DNA: TGTGCCGTGACAGGGGCTCGCGATGAGCAGTTCTTC.

J is TRBJ1-2 and V is TRBV11-3; 11 nucleotides match TRBD1. V shed 4 bases, J shed 7 bases, and the junction held 8 bases outside the gene matches. Germline loops: CDR1 SGHNT, CDR2 YENEEA. The CDR3 has 15 residues. The CDR3 bases are TGTGCCAGCAGCTATGGGGGACAGGGGGTGTCTGGCTACACCTTC. It codes for CASSYGGQGVSGYTF.

This sequence joins TRBV6-1 and TRBJ1-1; tentatively, D is TRBD1 (5 bases). Germline V gene sequence: CDR1 MNHNS, CDR2 SASEGT. Trimming cost V 8 bases and J 2 bases, with 12 bases left between them. The CDR3 has 13 residues. CDR3 amino acids: CASAQRGNTEAFF. CDR3 sequence (DNA): TGTGCCAGCGCCCAAAGGGGTAACACTGAAGCTTTCTTT.